The 27 T cell receptor beta chains given below trace back to one sample, sequenced in a study of a mutant IDH1 vaccine in newly diagnosed glioma. TCRdb's copy holds only in-frame clones and misses some; the assay was immunoSEQ multiplex PCR. The sample carries tens of thousands of clones, approximately 90% recorded once. Time point denoted: baseline, week 1 (first vaccination visit). Described treatment: pre-vaccination baseline after standard-of-care therapy. Sequenced material: PBMCs, taken from a glioma patient treated with radiotherapy, temozolomide or both. The receptor source for this set is a man in his thirties or forties with glioma.

This chain connects TRBV20-1 to TRBJ2-5, with D unclear. Trimming stripped 3 bases from V and 2 bases from J, with 4 bases between. Per germline, CDR1 DFQATT and CDR2 SNEGSKA (reference sequence). The CDR3 runs 11 residues. The CDR3, as DNA: TGCAGTGCTAGGGAACAAGAGACCCAGTACTTC. Amino acid sequence: CSAREQETQYF.

V usage is TRBV18 and J usage is TRBJ1-1, with no clear D. The V and J ends lost 5 bases and 0 bases respectively, with 7 bases between them. The germline V gene encodes CDR1 KGHSH and CDR2 LQKENI. This CDR3 region has 13 residues. The CDR3 sequence is CASSGDLNTEAFF. CDR3 in DNA: TGTGCCAGCTCAGGGGATTTGAACACTGAAGCTTTCTTT. The variable domain in full, with the rest retrieved from reference TRBV18 and TRBJ1-1, is NAGVMQNPRHLVRRRGQEARLRCSPMKGHSHVYWYRQLPEEGLKFMVYLQKENIIDESGMPKERFSAEFPKEGPSILRIQQVVRGDSAAYFCASSGDLNTEAFFGQGTRLTVV.

The rearrangement links TRBV5-4 to TRBJ2-4; D is undetermined. The V end was cut by 6 bases, the J end by 11 bases, with 15 bases between. The CDR3 sequence is 12 residues long. From germline, CDR1 is SGHNT and CDR2 YYREEE (reference sequence). The CDR3 DNA reads TGTGCCAGCAAGACTCCCGGCGACCTTCAGTACTTC. Protein sequence: CASKTPGDLQYF.

V gene TRBV9 combines with J gene TRBJ2-7; D is unclear. Per the germline V gene, CDR1 is SGDLS and CDR2 is YYNGEE. The CDR3 sequence is 13 residues long. V gave up 0 bases and J gave up 0 bases, with 4 bases separating them. The chain's CDR3 is CASSVASSYEQYF. The DNA of the CDR3 is TGTGCCAGCAGCGTAGCCAGCTCCTACGAGCAGTACTTC.

The chain links TRBV6-5 to TRBJ1-2; possible D gene TRBD1, 5 bases. The V gene lost 3 bases and the J gene lost 4 bases, with 18 bases spanning the gap. Per the germline V gene, CDR1 is MNHEY and CDR2 is SVGAGI. The CDR3 spans 16 residues. For the CDR3, the DNA is TGTGCCAGCAGTTATGGGAGTGGAGGGGATGGCTATGGCTACACCTTC. It yields the protein CASSYGSGGDGYGYTF.

The sample holds one count of this clone. The chain has TRBV27 and TRBJ1-4; D remains ambiguous. The CDR3 sequence is 16 residues long. Between the trimmed V and J ends, which lost 0 bases and 8 bases, there was a span of 16 bases. Looked up from germline, CDR1 is MNHEY and CDR2 is SMNVEV (reference sequence). CDR3 coding DNA: TGTGCCAGCAGTTTATCGCGGGCAGCCTCCGGGGAAAAACTGTTTTTT. This sequence encodes CASSLSRAASGEKLFF.

The V call is TRBV5-1, the J call TRBJ2-5, with D unclear. V was trimmed by 8 bases and J by 1 base, leaving 15 bases between them. There are 14 residues in the CDR3. Germline V gives CDR1 SGHRS, CDR2 YFSETQ. The CDR3 sequence: CASTKWGAQETQYF. The CDR3, as DNA: TGCGCCAGTACCAAGTGGGGTGCCCAAGAGACCCAGTACTTC.

This rearrangement joins TRBV7-2 to TRBJ1-5; D gene ambiguous. Looked up from germline, CDR1 is SGHTA and CDR2 is FQGNSA. V was cut by 3 bases and J by 0 bases, with 15 bases left in between. The CDR3 runs 17 residues. The CDR3 sequence is CASSFRPTFYSNQPQHF. For the CDR3, the DNA is TGTGCCAGCAGCTTCCGACCCACGTTTTATAGCAATCAGCCCCAGCATTTT.

This chain uses TRBV25-1 with TRBJ1-4; TRBD1 matches 8 bases. CDR3 length: 15 residues. CDR1 is MGHDK, CDR2 SYGVNS, per germline. J gave up 7 bases and V 3 bases, and 7 bases lay outside the gene matches. CDR3 loop: CASSDVAGGPEKLFF. In DNA, the CDR3 is TGTGCCAGCAGTGACGTGGCAGGGGGCCCTGAAAAACTGTTTTTT. The whole variable domain, filled in from reference TRBV25-1 and TRBJ1-4, reads EADIYQTPRYLVIGTGKKITLECSQTMGHDKMYWYQQDPGMELHLIHYSYGVNSTEKGDLSSESTVSRIRTEHFPLTLESARPSHTSQYLCASSDVAGGPEKLFFGSGTQLSVL.

This chain links TRBV28 with TRBJ2-2; TRBD2 matches at 11 bases. The ends lost 2 bases at V and 5 bases at J; junction bases unmatched: 7. Germline CDR1 MDHEN, CDR2 SYDVKM. The CDR3 loop spans 17 amino acids. This CDR3 is CASSLSYLAGGTGELFF. The CDR3 nucleotides are TGTGCCAGCAGTTTAAGTTATCTAGCGGGGGGAACCGGGGAGCTGTTTTTT.

The J gene is TRBJ2-3, the V gene TRBV6-4, with D uncertain. CDR3 length: 16 residues. V was clipped by 0 bases and J by 0 bases, with 10 bases between them. Germline assignment: CDR1 MRHNA and CDR2 SNTAGT. CDR3 residues: CASSDSSQISTDTQYF. In nucleotides, the CDR3 is TGTGCCAGCAGTGACTCGAGTCAGATTAGCACAGATACGCAGTATTTT.

The rearrangement links TRBV10-3 to TRBJ2-2, with a tentative D call TRBD2 (7 bases). The CDR3 is 12 residues long. With 8 bases removed from V and 6 bases from J, the gap between germline ends came to 10 bases. Germline CDR1 is ENHRY and CDR2 is SYGVKD. The CDR3 nucleotides are TGTGCCATCGCGGGGGCCGCCGGGGAGCTGTTTTTT. This gives the protein CAIAGAAGELFF.

The count of this clone is one. The chain is built from TRBV6-1 and TRBJ2-2, with 12 bases fitting TRBD1. The ends lost 7 bases at V and 5 bases at J; junction bases unmatched: 5. CDR3 length: 15 amino acids. Germline-derived CDR1 and CDR2 are MNHNS and SASEGT. CDR3 DNA: TGTGCCAGCACCTGGGACAGGGGGCGGACCGGGGAGCTGTTTTTT. Amino acids: CASTWDRGRTGELFF.

This chain links TRBV13 with TRBJ2-4, with 11 bases that match TRBD2. Germline V CDR1 and CDR2: PRHDT, FYEKMQ (reference sequence). Germline trimming cut 0 bases from V and 0 bases from J; bases unmatched to any gene: 4. This CDR3 is built from 18 residues. In nucleotides, the CDR3 is TGTGCCAGCAGCTTAGGGACTAGCGGGGTTCTAGCCAAAAACATTCAGTACTTC. Encoded protein: CASSLGTSGVLAKNIQYF.

The chain couples TRBV5-1 to TRBJ1-3; D perhaps matches TRBD1 (5 bases). V was trimmed by 0 bases and J by 4 bases, leaving 11 bases between them. CDR1 and CDR2 from the germline V gene are SGHRS and YFSETQ. There are 15 residues in the CDR3. CDR3: CASSLDAGRGNTIYF. The CDR3 bases are TGCGCCAGCAGCTTGGATGCAGGGCGAGGAAACACCATATATTTT.

The chain links TRBV5-4 to TRBJ2-7; 8 bases align to TRBD2. V lost 0 bases to trimming and J lost 6 bases; unmatched junction nucleotides: 8. The germline gives CDR1 SGHNT, CDR2 YYREEE (reference sequence). The CDR3 contains 15 residues. For the CDR3, the DNA is TGTGCCAGCAGCTTGGACACAACGGGAGGGGTCGAGCAGTACTTC. Translated, it gives CASSLDTTGGVEQYF.

This clone showed up just once. V is TRBV5-1 and J is TRBJ2-3, with D tentatively TRBD1 or TRBD2 (5 bases each). Germline loops: CDR1 SGHRS, CDR2 YFSETQ. The CDR3 length is 19 residues. Between the trimmed V and J ends, which lost 4 bases and 0 bases, there was a span of 24 bases. The CDR3 loop reads CASSRSGLRGLSSTDTQYF. The CDR3 bases are TGCGCCAGCAGCCGATCGGGGCTGAGGGGCCTTTCAAGCACAGATACGCAGTATTTT.

CDR3 bases: TGTGCCAGCAGCTCTCGACTAGCGGGAACCAACGAGCAGTACTTC. Residues: CASSSRLAGTNEQYF. This sequence joins TRBV5-6 and TRBJ2-7; 11 bases line up with TRBD2. From germline, CDR1 is SGHDT and CDR2 YYEEEE. This CDR3 region has 15 residues. With 3 bases clipped from V and 5 bases from J, the junction kept 7 bases outside the gene matches. Complete variable domain (other parts from reference TRBV5-6 and TRBJ2-7): DAGVTQSPTHLIKTRGQQVTLRCSPKSGHDTVSWYQQALGQGPQFIFQYYEEEERQRGNFPDRFSGHQFPNYSSELNVNALLLGDSALYLCASSSRLAGTNEQYFGPGTRLTVT.

The chain is built from TRBV11-2 and TRBJ1-1; 11 nucleotides align to TRBD1. This CDR3 is built from 15 residues. Trimming cost V 3 bases and J 5 bases; bases outside gene matches: 5. Germline-derived CDR1 and CDR2 are SGHAT and FQNNGV. The CDR3 DNA is TGTGCCAGCAGCTTTTCCGGGACAGGGGGGACTGAAGCTTTCTTT. Its protein is CASSFSGTGGTEAFF. The variable domain in full, with the rest retrieved from reference TRBV11-2 and TRBJ1-1, is EAGVAQSPRYKIIEKRQSVAFWCNPISGHATLYWYQQILGQGPKLLIQFQNNGVVDDSQLPKDRFSAERLKGVDSTLKIQPAKLEDSAVYLCASSFSGTGGTEAFFGQGTRLTVV.

This clone was observed a handful of times. The chain couples TRBV7-5 to TRBJ2-7; the table assigns TRBD2, which was not confirmed against the DNA. TRBV7-5 is described as a pseudogene. This CDR3 spans 16 amino acids. CDR3 nucleotides: TGTGTCAGAAGCTTAACGGGGTGGGGTAAAGCCTACGAGCAGTACTTC. Its protein product is CVRSLTGWGKAYEQYF.

Here the CDR3 DNA reads TGTGCCACCAGGGGAGCAGATGAAAAACTGTTTTTT. This sequence encodes CATRGADEKLFF. The rearrangement uses TRBV7-9 and TRBJ1-4; a weak D match, TRBD1 (6 bases). CDR3 length: 12 residues. Trimming pared 10 bases from V and 6 bases from J, leaving 12 bases between. Germline V CDR1 and CDR2: SEHNR, FQNEAQ (reference sequence).

The chain uses TRBV15 and TRBJ2-7; D not certain. V lost 0 bases, J lost 5 bases, and 14 bases lay in between. CDR1 and CDR2 (germline): LNHNV, YYDKDF (reference sequence). The CDR3 is 15 residues long. The CDR3 reads CATSRDQGKGDEQYF. In DNA, the CDR3 is TGTGCCACCAGCAGAGATCAAGGGAAAGGAGACGAGCAGTACTTC.

CDR3 sequence: CASSRGSPQETQYF. CDR3 sequence (DNA): TGTGCCAGCAGTCGCGGGAGCCCCCAAGAGACCCAGTACTTC. This chain links TRBV7-2 with TRBJ2-5; 7 bases fit TRBD2. This CDR3 has 14 amino acids. Germline CDR1 reads SGHTA; CDR2 reads FQGNSA. J was trimmed by 1 base and V by 6 bases; bases with no gene match: 5.

This sequence joins TRBV2 and TRBJ2-6; D is ambiguous. Germline assignment: CDR1 SNHLY and CDR2 FYNNEI. V lost 6 bases to trimming and J lost 0 bases, with 3 bases between them. CDR3 length: 13 residues. The DNA for the CDR3 is TGTGCCAGCAGAACCTCTGGGGCCAACGTCCTGACTTTC. It specifies CASRTSGANVLTF.

This chain connects TRBV19 to TRBJ1-1, with TRBD1 as a possible D gene (5 bases). The CDR3 extends over 13 amino acids. V gave up 0 bases and J gave up 10 bases, with 12 bases separating them. Germline CDR1 LNHDA, CDR2 SQIVND (reference sequence). The CDR3 DNA follows: TGTGCCAGTAGTATAGATAAGGGTAGGGGAGCTTTCTTT. This sequence encodes CASSIDKGRGAFF.

The chain is built from TRBV29-1 and TRBJ2-2; D possibly corresponds to TRBD1 (6 bases). CDR3 length: 16 amino acids. Trimming cost V 4 bases and J 0 bases, with 15 bases left between them. CDR1 and CDR2 (germline): SQVTM, ANQGSEA. In DNA form, the CDR3 reads TGCAGCGTTGGACAGGCTGAAAGTCCGAACACCGGGGAGCTGTTTTTT. Encoded protein: CSVGQAESPNTGELFF.

CDR3 sequence (DNA): TGTGCCAGCAACCCACAGGGGGGGGTAGACTATGGCTACACCTTC. As protein: CASNPQGGVDYGYTF. The chain recombines TRBV27 with TRBJ1-2; 8 nucleotides agree with TRBD1. Germline-derived CDR1 and CDR2 are MNHEY and SMNVEV (reference sequence). After removal of 7 bases from V and 3 bases from J, the junction contained 10 bases not matched to a gene. The CDR3 loop spans 15 amino acids.